This T cell receptor beta chain was sequenced for a study of shared clonotypes between healthy human individuals. Study-level information: There were three CD4 naive, three CD4 memory, two CD8 naive and one CD8 memory plates per donor. Study-wide results and caveats: Naive subsets generally exceeded memory subsets in estimated richness.

Germline loops: CDR1 SGDLS, CDR2 YYNGEE. The CDR3 consists of 15 residues. Trimming removed 3 bases from V and 6 bases from J, with 17 bases in between. Naive CD8 cells were CD45RO-negative, positively selected for CCR7, excluding terminally differentiated effector memory CD45RA+ cells. Only Caucasian adults living in Nashville, Tennessee served as donors. Clones were sequenced by immunoSEQ multiplex PCR, and TCRdb holds only the in-frame ones, with some missing. The profile shows 2 million or so clones, approximately 94% of them singletons. Points on this clone: Its specificity is unknown.

This receptor was identified in a man younger than 35 in good health. Sequencing was performed on naive CD8+ T cells sorted from blood. The chain couples TRBV9 to TRBJ2-3, with a weak D call TRBD1 (6 bases). In DNA form, the CDR3 reads TGTGCCAGCAGCGCGTCCCAGGGGATGTCGGATACGCAGTATTTT. Translation gives CASSASQGMSDTQYF.